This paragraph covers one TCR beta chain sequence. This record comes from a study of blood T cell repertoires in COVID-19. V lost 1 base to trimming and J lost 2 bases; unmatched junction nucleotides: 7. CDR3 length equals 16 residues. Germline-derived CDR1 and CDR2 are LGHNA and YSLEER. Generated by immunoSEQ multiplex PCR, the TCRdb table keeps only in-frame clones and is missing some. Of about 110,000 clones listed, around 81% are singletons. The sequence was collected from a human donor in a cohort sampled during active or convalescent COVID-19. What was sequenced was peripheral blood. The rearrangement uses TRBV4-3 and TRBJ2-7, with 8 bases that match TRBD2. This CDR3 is CASSQASSGYPYEQYF. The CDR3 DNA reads TGCGCCAGCAGCCAAGCATCTAGCGGGTACCCCTACGAGCAGTACTTC.